This TCR beta chain stems from a study of identical twins. TCRdb called the 5' RACE reads again in MiXCR, with one record for every CDR3 protein. The profile shows 200,000 to 250,000 distinct CDR3 sequences, roughly 7.1% of them singletons. This clonotype has only a few counts. CDR3 length: 13 residues. V lost 5 bases and J 5 bases, leaving 13 bases between the germline ends. The same data also went into a second study, on T cells expressing NK-cell markers.

The chain has TRBV12-3 or TRBV12-4 and TRBJ2-7, with a tentative D call TRBD1 (5 bases). The TCR comes from a woman aged 18-29 years in good health. Sequenced material: CD8+ T cells sorted from blood. The DNA for the CDR3 is TGTGCCAGCAGTGTGACAGTTGGCCACGAGCAGTACTTC. Protein sequence: CASSVTVGHEQYF.